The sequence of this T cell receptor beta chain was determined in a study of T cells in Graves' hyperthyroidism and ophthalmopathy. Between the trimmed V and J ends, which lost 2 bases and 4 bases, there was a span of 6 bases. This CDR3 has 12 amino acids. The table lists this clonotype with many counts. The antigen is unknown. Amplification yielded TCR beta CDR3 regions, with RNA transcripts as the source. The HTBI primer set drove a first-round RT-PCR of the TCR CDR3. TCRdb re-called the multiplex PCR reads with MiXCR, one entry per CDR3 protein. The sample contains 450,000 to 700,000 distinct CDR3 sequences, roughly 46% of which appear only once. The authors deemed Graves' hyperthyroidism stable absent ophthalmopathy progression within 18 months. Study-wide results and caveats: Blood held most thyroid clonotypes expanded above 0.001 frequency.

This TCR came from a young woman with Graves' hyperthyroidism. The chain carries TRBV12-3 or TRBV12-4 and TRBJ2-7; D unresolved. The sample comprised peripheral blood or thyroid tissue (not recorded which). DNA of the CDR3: TGTGCCAGCAGTTTATTCCATTACGAGCAGTACTTC. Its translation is CASSLFHYEQYF.